This TCR beta chain comes out of a study of T cell responses to AZD1222 COVID-19 vaccine. As for the study in general: Second doses that came at about 4 or about 12 weeks were put together.

Study results and caveats: No repertoire was sampled before or during the peak T cell response, only after it. Vaccine-associated CD4 TCRs spanned spike, dominant at 160-218 and 743-854. In a largely white British group with more females than males, clonal diversity was possibly underestimated.

V was shortened by 3 bases and J by 6 bases, with 14 bases between the two germline ends. The germline CDR1 and CDR2 sequences are SGHTA and FQGNSA. This CDR3 has 14 amino acids. As to this clone: The antigen is not known.

The repertoire was sequenced with immunoSEQ multiplex PCR; TCRdb's copy has only in-frame clones and lacks some. The sample includes under 150,000 clones, around 90% of them seen just once. This material consisted of peripheral blood, taken on day 0 of AZD1222 vaccination. The genes are TRBV7-2 and TRBJ1-2, with unresolved D. This clonotype was sampled from an adult in good health. CDR3 amino acids: CASSFNPSGNGYTF. The CDR3 nucleotides are TGTGCCAGCAGCTTTAATCCGTCAGGAAATGGCTACACCTTC. Supplemented by reference TRBV7-2 and TRBJ1-2, the full variable domain reads GAGVSQSPSNKVTEKGKDVELRCDPISGHTALYWYRQSLGQGLEFLIYFQGNSAPDKSGLPSDRFSAERTGGSVSTLTIQRTQQEDSAVYLCASSFNPSGNGYTFGSGTRLTVV.